The entry below gives a single T cell receptor (beta chain) sequence along with its context. The antigen remains undetermined. These data are taken from a study of CD8+ T cells in alopecia areata. RNA, once extracted, was reverse transcribed into cDNA for use as the sequencing template. Clones were read by immunoSEQ multiplex PCR, and TCRdb kept only the in-frame ones, dropping some. The data hold 90,000 to 150,000 clones, with 55% to 70% observed a single time. Deletions cut 2 bases from V and 4 bases from J, with 3 bases between. CDR1 SNHLY and CDR2 FYNNEI come from the germline V gene. The CDR3 is 13 amino acids. Study-wide findings and caveats: Sequencing of scalp tissue also captures the resident alphabeta T cells of normal skin. Scalp lesions, especially in alopecia totalis/universalis, had higher clonality than normal scalp.

This chain joins TRBV2 and TRBJ2-6, with D unresolved. The receptor comes from a human donor in good health. The sample comprised CD4+ T cells sorted from blood. CDR3 in DNA: TGTGCCAGCAGTGAAACAGGGGCCAACGTCCTGACTTTC. Amino acids: CASSETGANVLTF.